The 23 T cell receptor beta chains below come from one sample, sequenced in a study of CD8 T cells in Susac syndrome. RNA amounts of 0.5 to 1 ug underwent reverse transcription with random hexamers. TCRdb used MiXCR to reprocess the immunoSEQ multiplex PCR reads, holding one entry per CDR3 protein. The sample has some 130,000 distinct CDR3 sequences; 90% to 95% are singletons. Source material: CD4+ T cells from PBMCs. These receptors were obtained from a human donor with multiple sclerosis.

The CDR3 nucleotides are TGCATCCCTTTGCCGGGGGGCCTTCCGGATACGCAGTATTTT. Translating gives CIPLPGGLPDTQYF. This chain joins TRBV20-1 and TRBJ2-3; TRBD2 might be the D (7 bases). Germline loops: CDR1 DFQATT, CDR2 SNEGSKA (reference sequence). The CDR3 runs to 14 residues.

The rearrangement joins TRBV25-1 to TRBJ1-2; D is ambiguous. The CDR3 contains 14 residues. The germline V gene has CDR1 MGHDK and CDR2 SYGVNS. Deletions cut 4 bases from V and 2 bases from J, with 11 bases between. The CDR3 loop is CASSGAGSNYGYTF. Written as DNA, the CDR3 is TGTGCCAGCAGTGGTGCAGGCTCCAACTATGGCTACACCTTC.

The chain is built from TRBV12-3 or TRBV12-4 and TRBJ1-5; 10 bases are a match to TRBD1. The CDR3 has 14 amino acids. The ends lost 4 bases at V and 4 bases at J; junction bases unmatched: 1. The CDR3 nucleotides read TGTGCCAGCAGTTGGGACAGGGGAAATCAGCCCCAGCATTTT. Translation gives CASSWDRGNQPQHF.

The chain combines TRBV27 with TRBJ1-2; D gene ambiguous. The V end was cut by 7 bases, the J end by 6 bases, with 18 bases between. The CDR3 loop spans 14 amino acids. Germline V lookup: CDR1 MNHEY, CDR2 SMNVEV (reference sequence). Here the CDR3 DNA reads TGTGCCAGCAAGGCGGCTCTCCTTAGGGATGGCTACACCTTC. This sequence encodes CASKAALLRDGYTF.

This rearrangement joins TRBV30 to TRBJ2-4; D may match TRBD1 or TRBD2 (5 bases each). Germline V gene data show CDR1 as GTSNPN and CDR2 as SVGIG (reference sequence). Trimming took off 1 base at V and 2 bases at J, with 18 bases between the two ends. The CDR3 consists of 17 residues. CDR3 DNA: TGTGCCTGGAGTGGCCTGACGGGGCGACTAACCAAAAACATTCAGTACTTC. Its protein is CAWSGLTGRLTKNIQYF.

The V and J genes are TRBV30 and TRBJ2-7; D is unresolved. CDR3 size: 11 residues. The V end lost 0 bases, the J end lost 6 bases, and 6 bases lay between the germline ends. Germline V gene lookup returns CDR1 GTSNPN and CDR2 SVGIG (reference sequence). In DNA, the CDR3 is TGTGCCTGGAGTGTACGTGGCGAGCAGTACTTC. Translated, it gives CAWSVRGEQYF.

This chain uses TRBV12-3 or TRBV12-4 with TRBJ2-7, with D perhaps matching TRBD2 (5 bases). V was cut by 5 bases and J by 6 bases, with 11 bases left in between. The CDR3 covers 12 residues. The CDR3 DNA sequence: TGTGCCAGCAGTCACCGGCGGGTCGAGCAGTACTTC. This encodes CASSHRRVEQYF.

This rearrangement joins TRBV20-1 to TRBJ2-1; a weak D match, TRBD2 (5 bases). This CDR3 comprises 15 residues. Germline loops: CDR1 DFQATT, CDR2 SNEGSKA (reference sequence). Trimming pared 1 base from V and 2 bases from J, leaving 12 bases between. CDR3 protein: CSARALADTYNEQFF. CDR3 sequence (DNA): TGCAGTGCTAGAGCCCTAGCTGATACCTACAATGAGCAGTTCTTC.

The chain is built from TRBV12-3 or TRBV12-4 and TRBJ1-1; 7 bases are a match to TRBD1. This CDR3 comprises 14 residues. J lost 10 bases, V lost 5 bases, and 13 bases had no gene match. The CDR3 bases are TGTGCCAGCAGTCCCCATGGCAGGGGGGTGGGAGCTTTCTTT. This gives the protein CASSPHGRGVGAFF.

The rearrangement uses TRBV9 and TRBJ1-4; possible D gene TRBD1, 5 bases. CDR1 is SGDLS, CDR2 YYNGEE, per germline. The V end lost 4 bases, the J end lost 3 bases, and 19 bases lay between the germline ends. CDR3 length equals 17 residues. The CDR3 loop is CASSLGFGGAANEKLFF. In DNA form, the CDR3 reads TGTGCCAGCAGCCTTGGGTTTGGAGGGGCGGCTAATGAAAAACTGTTTTTT. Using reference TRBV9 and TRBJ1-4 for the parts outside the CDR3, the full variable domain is DSGVTQTPKHLITATGQRVTLRCSPRSGDLSVYWYQQSLDQGLQFLIQYYNGEERAKGNILERFSAQQFPDLHSELNLSSLELGDSALYFCASSLGFGGAANEKLFFGSGTQLSVL.

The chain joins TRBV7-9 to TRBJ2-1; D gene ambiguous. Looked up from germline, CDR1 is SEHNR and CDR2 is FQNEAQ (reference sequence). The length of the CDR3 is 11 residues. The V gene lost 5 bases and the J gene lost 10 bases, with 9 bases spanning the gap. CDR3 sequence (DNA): TGTGCCAGCAGCCCTTTTGGCGAGCAGTTCTTC. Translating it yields CASSPFGEQFF.

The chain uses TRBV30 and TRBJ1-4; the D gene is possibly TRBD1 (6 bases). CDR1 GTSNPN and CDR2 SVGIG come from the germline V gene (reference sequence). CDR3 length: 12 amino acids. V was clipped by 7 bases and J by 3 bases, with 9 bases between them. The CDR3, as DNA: TGTGCCTTGGGGGCCTCTAATGAAAAACTGTTTTTT. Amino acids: CALGASNEKLFF.

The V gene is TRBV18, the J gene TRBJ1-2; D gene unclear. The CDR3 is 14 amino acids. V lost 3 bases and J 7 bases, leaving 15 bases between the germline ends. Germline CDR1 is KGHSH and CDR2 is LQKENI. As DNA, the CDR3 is TGTGCCAGCTCACCCAATGAAGGCCCGGCTGGCTACACCTTC. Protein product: CASSPNEGPAGYTF.

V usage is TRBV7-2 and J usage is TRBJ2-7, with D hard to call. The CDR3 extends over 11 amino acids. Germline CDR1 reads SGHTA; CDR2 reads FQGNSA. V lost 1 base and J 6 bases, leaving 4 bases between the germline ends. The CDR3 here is CASSLVREQYF. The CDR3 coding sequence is TGTGCCAGCAGCTTAGTTCGCGAGCAGTACTTC. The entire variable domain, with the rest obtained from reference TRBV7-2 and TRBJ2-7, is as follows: GAGVSQSPSNKVTEKGKDVELRCDPISGHTALYWYRQSLGQGLEFLIYFQGNSAPDKSGLPSDRFSAERTGGSVSTLTIQRTQQEDSAVYLCASSLVREQYFGPGTRLTVT.

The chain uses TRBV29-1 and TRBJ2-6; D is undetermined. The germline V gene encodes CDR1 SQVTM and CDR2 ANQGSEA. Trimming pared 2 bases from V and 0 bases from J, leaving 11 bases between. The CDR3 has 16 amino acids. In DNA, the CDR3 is TGCAGCGTTGAAATCGACACAGACTCTGGGGCCAACGTCCTGACTTTC. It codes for CSVEIDTDSGANVLTF.

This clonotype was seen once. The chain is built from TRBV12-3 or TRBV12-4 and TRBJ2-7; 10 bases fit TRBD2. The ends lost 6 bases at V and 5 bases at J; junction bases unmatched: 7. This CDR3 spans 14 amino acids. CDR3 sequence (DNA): TGTGCCAGCAGCCCCCGACTAGCGGGTGACGAGCAGTACTTC. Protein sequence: CASSPRLAGDEQYF.

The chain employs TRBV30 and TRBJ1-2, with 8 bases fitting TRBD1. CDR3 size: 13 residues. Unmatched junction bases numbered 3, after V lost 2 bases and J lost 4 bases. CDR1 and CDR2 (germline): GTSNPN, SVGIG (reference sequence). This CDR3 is CAWSHTGGYGYTF. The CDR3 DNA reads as TGTGCCTGGAGTCATACAGGGGGCTATGGCTACACCTTC.

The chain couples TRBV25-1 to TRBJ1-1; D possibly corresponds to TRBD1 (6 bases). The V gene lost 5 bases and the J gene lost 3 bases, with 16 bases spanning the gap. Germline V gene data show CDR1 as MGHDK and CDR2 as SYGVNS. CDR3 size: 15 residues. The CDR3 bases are TGTGCCAGCAGTCCAAGACGGGGGGCTTACACTGAAGCTTTCTTT. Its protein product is CASSPRRGAYTEAFF. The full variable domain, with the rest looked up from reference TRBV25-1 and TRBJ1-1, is EADIYQTPRYLVIGTGKKITLECSQTMGHDKMYWYQQDPGMELHLIHYSYGVNSTEKGDLSSESTVSRIRTEHFPLTLESARPSHTSQYLCASSPRRGAYTEAFFGQGTRLTVV.

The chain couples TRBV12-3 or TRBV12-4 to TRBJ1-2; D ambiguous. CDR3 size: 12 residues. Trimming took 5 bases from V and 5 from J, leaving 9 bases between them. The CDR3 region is CASSTGRYGYTF. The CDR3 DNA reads TGTGCCAGCAGTACCGGACGGTATGGCTACACCTTC.

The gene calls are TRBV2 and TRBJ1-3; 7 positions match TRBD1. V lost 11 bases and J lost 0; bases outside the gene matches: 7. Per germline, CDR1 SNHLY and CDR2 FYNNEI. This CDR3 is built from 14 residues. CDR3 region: CAAQGDHSGNTIYF. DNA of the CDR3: TGTGCCGCCCAGGGGGACCACTCTGGAAACACCATATATTTT.

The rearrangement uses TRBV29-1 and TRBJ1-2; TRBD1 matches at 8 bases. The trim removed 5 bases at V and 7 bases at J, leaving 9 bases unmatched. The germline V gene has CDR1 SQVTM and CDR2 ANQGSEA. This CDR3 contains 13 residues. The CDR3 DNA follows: TGCAGCGTTACTGACAGGGGCGACGGTGGCTACACCTTC. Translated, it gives CSVTDRGDGGYTF.

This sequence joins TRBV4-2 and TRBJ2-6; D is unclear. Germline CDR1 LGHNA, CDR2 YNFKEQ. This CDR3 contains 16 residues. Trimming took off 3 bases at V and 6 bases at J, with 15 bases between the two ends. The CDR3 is CASSHRSSVAANVLTF. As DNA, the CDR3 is TGTGCCAGCAGCCACAGGAGTAGTGTCGCGGCCAACGTCCTGACTTTC.

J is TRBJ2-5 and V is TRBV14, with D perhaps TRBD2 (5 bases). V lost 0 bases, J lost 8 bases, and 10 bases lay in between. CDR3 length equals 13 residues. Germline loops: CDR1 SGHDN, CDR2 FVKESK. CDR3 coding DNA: TGTGCCAGCAGCCAAGAAGGCCGGGGAACCCAGTACTTC. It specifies CASSQEGRGTQYF.